This note documents a single T cell receptor beta chain sequence. The antigen remains undetermined. The data were obtained in a study of circulating and synovial CD4+ cells in juvenile arthritis. Study-level findings and limits: CPL versus bulk CD4 samples: T cell genome counts differed by at least an order of magnitude.

The CDR3 length is 16 residues. V gave up 2 bases and J gave up 7 bases; unmatched junction bases: 10. Germline V gene sequence: CDR1 SGHTS, CDR2 YDEGEE. Libraries were prepared by immunoSEQ multiplex PCR; TCRdb keeps only in-frame clonotypes and omits some of them. The profile shows about 32,000 clones, around 93% of them singletons. The rearrangement uses TRBV5-8 and TRBJ1-2, with TRBD1 matching over 11 bases. The sample comprised CD4+ T cells from blood. The TCR was taken from a human donor with juvenile idiopathic arthritis. DNA of the CDR3: TGTGCCAGCAGCTTCATCCGGGACAGGGGGTATATTGGCTACACCTTC. Protein sequence: CASSFIRDRGYIGYTF. The full variable domain, completed using reference TRBV5-8 and TRBJ1-2, is EAGVTQSPTHLIKTRGQQATLRCSPISGHTSVYWYQQALGLGLQFLLWYDEGEERNRGNFPPRFSGRQFPNYSSELNVNALELEDSALYLCASSFIRDRGYIGYTFGSGTRLTVV.